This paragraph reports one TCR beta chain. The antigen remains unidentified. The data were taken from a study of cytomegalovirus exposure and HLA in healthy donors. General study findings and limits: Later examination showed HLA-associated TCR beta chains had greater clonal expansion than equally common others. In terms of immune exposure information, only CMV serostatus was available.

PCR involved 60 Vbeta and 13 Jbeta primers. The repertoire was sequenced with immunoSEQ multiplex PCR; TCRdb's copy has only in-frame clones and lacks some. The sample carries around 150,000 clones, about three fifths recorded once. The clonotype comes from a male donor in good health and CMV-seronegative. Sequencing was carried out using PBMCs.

CDR3 bases: TGTGCCAGCAGCTTGGCCTTGCAGGAGGGGACCCAGTACTTC. As protein: CASSLALQEGTQYF. The gene calls are TRBV5-4 and TRBJ2-5; possibly TRBD2 for D (6 bases). The V and J ends lost 0 bases and 7 bases respectively, with 13 bases between them. There are 14 residues in the CDR3. Germline CDR1 SGHNT, CDR2 YYREEE (reference sequence).